This note documents a single T cell receptor (beta chain) sequence. This clone may be a read error of a much larger clone one base away. The data were taken from a study of blood T cells in healthy people across ages. The CDR3 loop spans 14 amino acids. Peripheral blood from each donor was collected in a volume of about 10 milliliters. The second PCR ran about 6 to 11 cycles with a sample-barcoded 5' primer and J-beta primers. Each CDR3 protein gets one entry after TCRdb re-called the 5' RACE reads with MiXCR. The sample contains hundreds of thousands of distinct CDR3 sequences, about 30% of which appear only once.

The genes are TRBV12-3 or TRBV12-4 and TRBJ2-1; either TRBD1 or TRBD2 may supply D (7 bases each). The closer fit of TRBJ2-7 to the DNA end suggests the J call may be wrong. The specimen was blood. The source is a woman of 80 years or more in good health. The CDR3 here is CASRGGGGYNEQYF. The DNA for the CDR3 is TGTGCCAGCAGGGGGGGAGGGGGCTACAATGAGCAGTACTTC.